The rows below give T cell receptor beta chains drawn from one sample of a study of read filtering for tumor transcriptome and immune sequencing. TCRdb re-analysed the reads in MiXCR, keeping a single row per CDR3 protein. The profile covers tens of thousands of distinct CDR3 sequences, with around 15% appearing a single time and less than 9% taken by the ten largest. Source material: a population of CD138-negative cells sorted from bone marrow. Source of these receptors: a donor aged 40 or over with multiple myeloma. Each CDR3 is given with its conserved first and last residue. A D gene is named only where the DNA matches it firmly. Expanded clones are given a class, and other clones once, few, many or no size at all.

V: TRBV20-1; size: many; length: 13; D: -; J: TRBJ2-7; CDR3: CSASSGPPYEQYF; DNA: TGCAGTGCTAGTAGCGGTCCCCCCTACGAGCAGTACTTC
V: TRBV2; size: -; length: 15; D: -; J: TRBJ2-3; CDR3: CASSERQGITDAQYF; DNA: TGTGCTAGCAGTGAACGGCAGGGCATCACAGATGCGCAGTATTTT
V: TRBV6-1; size: many; length: 14; D: TRBD1; J: TRBJ2-3; CDR3: CASSTGGRLDTQYF; DNA: TGTGCCAGCAGTACAGGGGGCCGTTTAGATACGCAGTATTTT
V: TRBV7-6; size: once; length: 15; D: TRBD1; J: TRBJ2-7; CDR3: CASSLTSGQGYEQYF; DNA: TGTGCCAGCAGCTTAACTTCGGGACAGGGGTACGAGCAGTACTTC
V: TRBV5-1; size: many; length: 16; D: -; J: TRBJ2-1; CDR3: CASSLESLRSYNEQFF; DNA: TGCGCCAGCAGCTTGGAGTCCCTGCGCAGCTACAATGAGCAGTTCTTC
V: TRBV4-1; size: many; length: 15; D: -; J: TRBJ1-1; CDR3: CASSQDVWLNTEAFF; DNA: TGCGCCAGCAGCCAAGATGTGTGGTTGAACACTGAAGCTTTCTTT
V: TRBV11-2; size: many; length: 19; D: -; J: TRBJ2-1; CDR3: CASSLGSSKGRVLWDEQFF; DNA: TGTGCCAGCAGCTTAGGGAGTTCGAAGGGGAGAGTCCTCTGGGATGAGCAGTTCTTC
V: TRBV11-3; size: -; length: 16; D: TRBD2; J: TRBJ2-5; CDR3: CASSPRLAGAQETQYF; DNA: TGTGCCAGCAGCCCCCGACTAGCGGGAGCCCAAGAGACCCAGTACTTC
V: TRBV10-3; size: many; length: 13; D: TRBD1; J: TRBJ1-1; CDR3: CAISETQGAEAFF; DNA: TGTGCCATCAGTGAGACCCAGGGGGCTGAAGCTTTCTTT
V: TRBV20-1; size: many; length: 12; D: TRBD1; J: TRBJ2-2; CDR3: CSARGQVGELFF; DNA: TGCAGTGCTAGGGGACAGGTTGGGGAGCTGTTTTTT
V: TRBV23-1; size: many; length: 15; D: -; J: TRBJ2-3; CDR3: CASSQRGLRTDTQYF; DNA: TGCGCCAGCAGTCAACGGGGCCTGCGCACAGATACGCAGTATTTT
V: TRBV24-1; size: many; length: 12; D: TRBD1; J: TRBJ1-1; CDR3: CATSRQGTEAFF; DNA: TGTGCCACCAGCCGACAGGGAACTGAAGCTTTCTTT
V: TRBV7-9; size: many; length: 14; D: TRBD2; J: TRBJ2-5; CDR3: CASSLVLAGETQYF; DNA: TGTGCCAGCAGCTTAGTTCTAGCGGGAGAGACCCAGTACTTC
V: TRBV7-3; size: many; length: 13; D: -; J: TRBJ2-3; CDR3: CASSPRLADTQYF; DNA: TGTGCCAGCAGCCCCCGTCTGGCAGATACGCAGTATTTT
V: TRBV27; size: many; length: 15; D: -; J: TRBJ1-1; CDR3: CASSGRVGGNTEAFF; DNA: TGTGCCAGCAGTGGCCGGGTAGGGGGAAACACTGAAGCTTTCTTT
V: TRBV3-1; size: -; length: 13; D: -; J: TRBJ1-1; CDR3: CASSNGGLSEAFF; DNA: TGTGCCAGCAGCAACGGGGGGCTAAGTGAAGCTTTCTTT
V: TRBV4-1; size: many; length: 15; D: TRBD1; J: TRBJ2-5; CDR3: CASSPGTGEQETQYF; DNA: TGCGCCAGCAGCCCCGGGACAGGGGAACAAGAGACCCAGTACTTC
V: TRBV9; size: few; length: 16; D: TRBD2; J: TRBJ2-3; CDR3: CASSEGLAGGPGTQYF; DNA: TGTGCCAGCAGCGAGGGACTAGCGGGGGGGCCTGGTACGCAGTATTTT
V: TRBV7-9; size: many; length: 16; D: -; J: TRBJ2-2; CDR3: CASSPRPTPQSGELFF; DNA: TGTGCCAGCAGCCCTAGACCGACCCCTCAGAGCGGGGAGCTGTTTTTT
V: TRBV30; size: -; length: 12; D: -; J: TRBJ2-1; CDR3: CAWSPVSHTSLF; DNA: TGTGCCTGGAGTCCGGTTTCCCACACCTCTCTCTTC
V: TRBV5-1; size: many; length: 14; D: TRBD1; J: TRBJ2-7; CDR3: CASSFTTGGNEQYF; DNA: TGCGCCAGCAGCTTTACGACAGGGGGGAACGAGCAGTACTTC
V: TRBV10-3; size: many; length: 17; D: TRBD2; J: TRBJ2-3; CDR3: CAISPLAGRGSTDTQYF; DNA: TGTGCCATCAGTCCACTAGCGGGACGGGGGTCGACAGATACGCAGTATTTT
V: TRBV9; size: many; length: 14; D: -; J: TRBJ1-5; CDR3: CASSVAPVNQPQHF; DNA: TGTGCCAGCAGCGTAGCGCCAGTCAATCAGCCCCAGCATTTT
V: TRBV5-1; size: once; length: 14; D: -; J: TRBJ2-5; CDR3: CASSLWYREETQYF; DNA: TGCGCCAGCAGCCTGTGGTACAGGGAAGAGACCCAGTACTTC
V: TRBV5-5; size: -; length: 14; D: -; J: TRBJ2-2; CDR3: CASSFLGGTGELFF; DNA: TGTGCCAGCAGCTTCTTAGGGGGGACCGGGGAGCTGTTTTTT
V: TRBV7-9; size: many; length: 15; D: -; J: TRBJ1-1; CDR3: CASSLDRPKVDEAFF; DNA: TGTGCCAGCAGCTTAGACAGGCCCAAAGTAGATGAAGCTTTCTTT
V: TRBV20-1; size: many; length: 16; D: -; J: TRBJ2-4; CDR3: CSARRGGPGGKNIQYF; DNA: TGCAGTGCTAGACGAGGAGGCCCCGGGGGCAAAAACATTCAGTACTTC
V: TRBV11-2; size: many; length: 18; D: TRBD1; J: TRBJ2-1; CDR3: CASSLRDRGYRLYNEQFF; DNA: TGTGCCAGCAGCCTCCGGGACAGGGGGTATCGTTTGTACAATGAGCAGTTCTTC
V: TRBV7-3; size: -; length: 12; D: -; J: TRBJ2-2; CDR3: CAGSFYNGELFF; DNA: TGTGCCGGCAGCTTCTATAACGGGGAGTTGTTTTTT
V: TRBV14; size: many; length: 15; D: -; J: TRBJ1-1; CDR3: CASSQAGFRMAEAFF; DNA: TGTGCCAGCAGCCAAGCGGGGTTCAGGATGGCTGAAGCTTTCTTT
V: TRBV10-2; size: -; length: 11; D: -; J: TRBJ2-1; CDR3: CATSEVGEQFF; DNA: TGCGCCACCAGTGAGGTAGGTGAGCAGTTCTTC
V: TRBV20-1; size: few; length: 15; D: TRBD1; J: TRBJ1-1; CDR3: CSARLQGVRGTEAFF; DNA: TGCAGTGCTAGGTTGCAGGGGGTAAGGGGCACTGAAGCTTTCTTT
V: TRBV6-6; size: many; length: 12; D: -; J: TRBJ1-2; CDR3: CASSPGGVGYTF; DNA: TGTGCCAGCAGTCCGGGGGGGGTCGGCTACACCTTC
V: TRBV7-3; size: once; length: 15; D: -; J: TRBJ2-5; CDR3: CASSANGADQETQYF; DNA: TGTGCCAGCAGCGCCAACGGGGCAGACCAAGAGACCCAGTACTTC